These 8 T cell receptor beta chains were all obtained from the same sample, sequenced in a study of identical twins. TCRdb itself ran the 5' RACE reads through MiXCR, one entry per CDR3 protein. The data show about 240,000 distinct CDR3 sequences, with 6% to 8% seen just once and around 5% held by the top ten. These sequences were also reported in another study, on yellow fever vaccine responses in identical twins.

Sequencing used CD8+ T cells sorted from blood. These receptors came from a woman aged 18-29 years in good health.

This clonotype was found a few times. V and J are TRBV7-6 and TRBJ2-2; no clear D gene. Germline-derived CDR1 and CDR2 are SGHVS and FNYEAQ. Trimming took 2 bases from V and 6 from J, leaving 13 bases between them. The CDR3 contains 15 residues. CDR3 residues: CASSLFDSSAGELFF. In DNA form, the CDR3 reads TGTGCCAGCAGCTTATTTGATTCGAGCGCCGGGGAGCTGTTTTTT.

The chain uses TRBV11-2 and TRBJ2-3, with D maybe TRBD1 (6 bases). V was clipped by 1 base and J by 4 bases, with 12 bases between them. The length of the CDR3 is 15 residues. Germline values: CDR1 SGHAT, CDR2 FQNNGV. CDR3 in DNA: TGTGCCAGCAGCTTAGGAAACAGGGCGGCAGATACGCAGTATTTT. Translated: CASSLGNRAADTQYF. Supplemented by reference TRBV11-2 and TRBJ2-3, the full variable domain reads EAGVAQSPRYKIIEKRQSVAFWCNPISGHATLYWYQQILGQGPKLLIQFQNNGVVDDSQLPKDRFSAERLKGVDSTLKIQPAKLEDSAVYLCASSLGNRAADTQYFGPGTRLTVL.

The sample holds a few counts of this clonotype. Since a much larger clone is just one base distant, this may be a read error. The CDR3 nucleotides read TGTGCCAGCAGCGTAGCGGGGACTGAAGCTTTCTTT. Translating gives CASSVAGTEAFF. The rearrangement joins TRBV9 to TRBJ1-1, with D hard to call. The V gene's germline CDR1 is SGDLS and CDR2 YYNGEE. This CDR3 is 12 amino acids long. Trimming took off 0 bases at V and 5 bases at J, with 5 bases between the two ends. Filled out from reference TRBV9 and TRBJ1-1, the complete variable domain reads DSGVTQTPKHLITATGQRVTLRCSPRSGDLSVYWYQQSLDQGLQFLIQYYNGEERAKGNILERFSAQQFPDLHSELNLSSLELGDSALYFCASSVAGTEAFFGQGTRLTVV.

This clonotype occurred a few times. The V call is TRBV7-8, the J call TRBJ2-1, with 10 bases lining up with TRBD2. V was clipped by 2 bases and J by 7 bases; unmatched bases: 11. The CDR3 sequence is 17 residues long. Germline values: CDR1 SGHVS, CDR2 FQNEAQ. CDR3 loop: CASSLPPPSGSRNEQFF. Written as DNA, the CDR3 is TGTGCCAGCAGCTTACCCCCACCTAGCGGGAGCCGGAATGAGCAGTTCTTC. The variable domain in full, completed from reference TRBV7-8 and TRBJ2-1, reads GAGVSQSPRYKVAKRGQDVALRCDPISGHVSLFWYQQALGQGPEFLTYFQNEAQLDKSGLPSDRFFAERPEGSVSTLKIQRTQQEDSAVYLCASSLPPPSGSRNEQFFGPGTRLTVL.

The CDR3 sequence: CASSFGGRETNEKLFF. As DNA, the CDR3 is TGTGCCAGCAGTTTTGGGGGCAGGGAAACTAATGAAAAACTGTTTTTT. V gene TRBV28 combines with J gene TRBJ1-4, with D maybe TRBD1 (6 bases). Germline loops: CDR1 MDHEN, CDR2 SYDVKM. The CDR3 is 16 residues long. The germline V and J ends were trimmed by 3 bases and 1 base, with 12 bases remaining between them.

This clonotype was detected ten times or more. The chain has TRBV29-1 and TRBJ1-1; TRBD1 agrees at 9 bases. Germline V CDR1 and CDR2: SQVTM, ANQGSEA. V shed 8 bases and J 8 bases; nucleotides not matched to a gene: 18. This CDR3 region has 15 residues. The CDR3 DNA sequence: TGCAGCATCCCGGGACAGGGTTTACCCGATACCGAAGCTTTCTTT. Translation gives CSIPGQGLPDTEAFF.

This clonotype showed up just a few times. The rearrangement joins TRBV20-1 to TRBJ2-1; D unresolved. Germline V gene data show CDR1 as DFQATT and CDR2 as SNEGSKA (reference sequence). The ends were cut back, 2 bases at V and 2 bases at J, with 13 bases in the middle. The CDR3 is made up of 15 amino acids. The CDR3 DNA reads TGCAGTGCTAGAACGGACCGATTCGCCTACAATGAGCAGTTCTTC. Translating it yields CSARTDRFAYNEQFF.

This clonotype was detected only a few times. The CDR3 sequence is CASSMAYEQYF. In nucleotides, the CDR3 is TGTGCCAGCAGCATGGCCTACGAGCAGTACTTC. This chain links TRBV5-6 with TRBJ2-7, with D unclear. This CDR3 is built from 11 residues. Germline V gene sequence: CDR1 SGHDT, CDR2 YYEEEE. Trimming stripped 4 bases from V and 2 bases from J, with 4 bases between.